This T cell receptor (beta chain) comes out of a study of T cell repertoires in cytomegalovirus infection. General study results and limits: Dominating the ex vivo response were HLA-C-restricted CMV-specific TCR beta clonotypes.

Comments on this clonotype: What it binds is unknown.

TCRdb recomputed calls from the reads with MiXCR, one row per CDR3 protein. The table records 570,000 or so distinct CDR3 sequences, 35% to 50% of them present only once. The CDR3 contains 11 residues. Germline CDR1 and CDR2: MNHEY and SVGEGT. The V gene lost 2 bases and the J gene lost 9 bases, with 7 bases spanning the gap. This TCR came from a human donor in good health (CMV status not recorded). Some clones in this sample may be carry-over from other donors' samples. The chain carries TRBV6-2 or TRBV6-3 and TRBJ1-1; D gene uncertain. Sample: cultured PBMCs, taken from culture after CMV antigen stimulation. This chain's CDR3 is CASSYREKAFF. DNA of the CDR3: TGTGCCAGCAGTTACCGGGAGAAAGCTTTCTTT.